A single sample is the source of the 19 T cell receptor beta chains below, sequenced in a study of blood T cell repertoires in COVID-19. The data were produced by immunoSEQ multiplex PCR, yet TCRdb's version contains in-frame clones alone and is incomplete. The data contain around 120,000 clones, 55% to 75% of them singletons. The sequenced sample was peripheral blood. The source is a woman between 65 and 79 years old with acute or convalescent COVID-19.

The rearrangement uses TRBV30 and TRBJ1-1, with D hard to call. The CDR3 consists of 11 residues. CDR1 and CDR2 from the germline V gene are GTSNPN and SVGIG (reference sequence). Between the trimmed V and J ends, which lost 2 bases and 4 bases, there was a span of 5 bases. The CDR3 reads CAWSMATEAFF. The CDR3 DNA is TGTGCCTGGAGTATGGCCACTGAAGCTTTCTTT. Variable domain in full (rest from reference TRBV30 and TRBJ1-1): SQTIHQWPATLVQPVGSPLSLECTVEGTSNPNLYWYRQAAGRGLQLLFYSVGIGQISSEVPQNLSASRPQDRQFILSSKKLLLSDSGFYLCAWSMATEAFFGQGTRLTVV.

The V gene is TRBV6-5, the J gene TRBJ1-3; D might be TRBD1 (5 bases). V lost 0 bases, J lost 4 bases, and 13 bases lay in between. This CDR3 comprises 16 residues. Germline V gene data show CDR1 as MNHEY and CDR2 as SVGAGI. DNA of the CDR3: TGTGCCAGCAGTTACTCGTCGGGGGTCTCCGGAAACACCATATATTTT. This sequence encodes CASSYSSGVSGNTIYF.

This chain joins TRBV28 and TRBJ1-5; 8 bases line up with TRBD1. The CDR3 loop spans 15 amino acids. The ends lost 6 bases at V and 6 bases at J; junction bases unmatched: 10. Germline CDR1 reads MDHEN; CDR2 reads SYDVKM. The CDR3, as DNA: TGTGCCAGCAGGGACAGGGAAGGTGTAGGTCAGCCCCAGCATTTT. It is translated as CASRDREGVGQPQHF.

Here the CDR3 DNA reads TGCGCCAGCAGCCAACTATCTTCGGGGGGCCAAGAGACCCAGTACTTC. It translates to CASSQLSSGGQETQYF. The rearrangement uses TRBV4-1 and TRBJ2-5; 7 positions agree with TRBD2. With V trimmed by 2 bases and J by 1 base, 7 bases remained unmatched. The length of the CDR3 is 16 residues. Germline lookup yields CDR1 MGHRA and CDR2 YSYEKL.

This clone was recorded once. Within the sample, other DNA sequences also encode this same CDR3. V and J are TRBV5-1 and TRBJ2-6; 10 bases map to TRBD1. CDR3 length equals 17 residues. The V gene's germline CDR1 is SGHRS and CDR2 YFSETQ. Germline trimming cut 5 bases from V and 1 base from J; bases unmatched to any gene: 6. CDR3 in amino acids: CASSSWTGGSGANVLTF. CDR3 nucleotides: TGCGCCAGCAGTTCCTGGACAGGGGGGTCTGGGGCCAACGTCCTGACTTTC.

This clone was detected only a few times. This sequence joins TRBV7-2 and TRBJ1-1; tentatively, D is TRBD1 (5 bases). The CDR3 extends over 13 amino acids. V was clipped by 3 bases and J by 1 base, with 6 bases between them. Germline V gene data show CDR1 as SGHTA and CDR2 as FQGNSA. CDR3 sequence reads: CASSFTGNTEAFF. CDR3 bases: TGTGCCAGCAGCTTTACAGGGAACACTGAAGCTTTCTTT.

The rearrangement links TRBV30 to TRBJ1-3, with TRBD1 matching over 7 bases. The trim removed 5 bases at V and 4 bases at J, leaving 2 bases unmatched. The CDR3 loop spans 12 amino acids. Germline-derived CDR1 and CDR2 are GTSNPN and SVGIG (reference sequence). This chain's CDR3 is CAWDRDGNTIYF. In DNA form, the CDR3 reads TGTGCCTGGGACAGGGACGGAAACACCATATATTTT.

The genes are TRBV19 and TRBJ2-7; 9 nucleotides match TRBD2. Unmatched junction bases numbered 8, after V lost 4 bases and J lost 7 bases. Germline loops: CDR1 LNHDA, CDR2 SQIVND (reference sequence). CDR3 length: 14 amino acids. The chain's CDR3 is CASSSGGAFLEQYF. The DNA for the CDR3 is TGTGCCAGTAGTAGCGGGGGGGCCTTTCTTGAGCAGTACTTC.

This chain joins TRBV10-3 and TRBJ2-5; 11 nucleotides agree with TRBD2. The germline V gene encodes CDR1 ENHRY and CDR2 SYGVKD. Unmatched junction bases numbered 12, after V lost 6 bases and J lost 3 bases. The CDR3 runs to 17 residues. The CDR3 is CAISPGRLAGSKETQYF. Written as DNA, the CDR3 is TGTGCCATCAGCCCCGGACGACTAGCGGGGTCAAAAGAGACCCAGTACTTC.

The gene calls are TRBV5-6 and TRBJ2-7; D is ambiguous. Germline CDR1 reads SGHDT; CDR2 reads YYEEEE. Between the trimmed V and J ends, which lost 0 bases and 6 bases, there was a span of 10 bases. The CDR3 is made up of 13 amino acids. Here the CDR3 reads CASSLVSGPEQYF. The CDR3 DNA follows: TGTGCCAGCAGCTTGGTTTCTGGCCCCGAGCAGTACTTC.

This clone has a single count. The chain couples TRBV5-1 to TRBJ2-5; 7 bases are shared with TRBD2. V lost 2 bases and J lost 1; bases outside the gene matches: 5. This CDR3 comprises 15 residues. The germline V gene encodes CDR1 SGHRS and CDR2 YFSETQ. CDR3 sequence reads: CASSFGGGPQETQYF. The CDR3 DNA reads TGCGCCAGCAGCTTCGGGGGAGGGCCCCAAGAGACCCAGTACTTC.

This clone came up a few times. The chain recombines TRBV28 with TRBJ1-2; no reliable D call. The CDR3 consists of 13 residues. V lost 6 bases to trimming and J lost 4 bases, with 12 bases between them. Germline CDR1 MDHEN, CDR2 SYDVKM. CDR3 in DNA: TGTGCCAGCAGCCCCGACGGAGGCTATGGCTACACCTTC. It translates to CASSPDGGYGYTF.

The J gene is TRBJ1-2, the V gene TRBV18; no definite D call. Germline CDR1 is KGHSH and CDR2 is LQKENI. The CDR3 has 16 residues. Deletions cut 3 bases from V and 0 bases from J, with 14 bases between. The CDR3 loop reads CASSPQKSVANYGYTF. The CDR3 coding sequence is TGTGCCAGCTCACCGCAAAAATCGGTTGCTAACTATGGCTACACCTTC.

The V and J genes are TRBV6-1 and TRBJ2-2; D ambiguous. The CDR3 runs to 17 residues. From germline, CDR1 is MNHNS and CDR2 SASEGT. V gave up 3 bases and J gave up 0 bases, with 14 bases separating them. The chain's CDR3 is CASSETDFLANTGELFF. CDR3 DNA sequence: TGTGCCAGCAGTGAGACTGACTTCTTGGCGAACACCGGGGAGCTGTTTTTT.

J is TRBJ2-5 and V is TRBV5-1; 7 positions match TRBD1. Germline V lookup: CDR1 SGHRS, CDR2 YFSETQ. The CDR3 contains 15 residues. Unmatched junction bases numbered 13, after V lost 6 bases and J lost 5 bases. The CDR3 coding sequence is TGCGCCAGCACCCCTCGTGGAACAGGGGAGGAGACCCAGTACTTC. The encoded protein is CASTPRGTGEETQYF.

The V gene is TRBV5-1, the J gene TRBJ2-3, with a tentative D call TRBD2 (6 bases). Trimming cost V 0 bases and J 2 bases, with 10 bases left between them. The CDR3 is made up of 15 amino acids. The germline gives CDR1 SGHRS, CDR2 YFSETQ. The CDR3 region is CASSLGGGYTDTQYF. For the CDR3, the DNA is TGCGCCAGCAGCTTGGGGGGAGGTTACACAGATACGCAGTATTTT. Using reference TRBV5-1 and TRBJ2-3 for the parts outside the CDR3, the full variable domain is KAGVTQTPRYLIKTRGQQVTLSCSPISGHRSVSWYQQTPGQGLQFLFEYFSETQRNKGNFPGRFSGRQFSNSRSEMNVSTLELGDSALYLCASSLGGGYTDTQYFGPGTRLTVL.

The chain couples TRBV12-3 or TRBV12-4 to TRBJ1-5, with no clear D. The ends were cut back, 3 bases at V and 6 bases at J, with 6 bases in the middle. This CDR3 is built from 12 residues. The CDR3 DNA is TGTGCCAGCAGTTTCATGGCTCAGCCCCAGCATTTT. Amino acids: CASSFMAQPQHF.

This rearrangement joins TRBV13 to TRBJ2-1; D call uncertain. The germline V gene has CDR1 PRHDT and CDR2 FYEKMQ (reference sequence). V was clipped by 5 bases and J by 2 bases, with 7 bases between them. This CDR3 region has 13 residues. The CDR3 here is CASSPRAYNEQFF. CDR3 sequence (DNA): TGTGCCAGCAGCCCCCGGGCCTACAATGAGCAGTTCTTC.

This chain connects TRBV5-4 to TRBJ2-7; D uncertain. Germline-derived CDR1 and CDR2 are SGHNT and YYREEE (reference sequence). The CDR3 extends over 14 amino acids. With 0 bases removed from V and 0 bases from J, the gap between germline ends came to 7 bases. The CDR3 region is CASSLEASSYEQYF. In DNA, the CDR3 is TGTGCCAGCAGCTTGGAGGCTAGCTCCTACGAGCAGTACTTC.